The present T cell receptor beta chain was sequenced within a study of CD8 T cells in Susac syndrome. General observations from the study: The CD4+ T cell repertoires, which came from Susac syndrome patients, showed no sign of clonal expansion.

This clonotype was recorded a few times. Its antigen is unidentified. Germline assignment: CDR1 SGHTA and CDR2 FQGNSA. V shed 3 bases and J 1 base; nucleotides not matched to a gene: 4. The length of the CDR3 is 15 residues. Random hexamers were used to reverse transcribe the RNA input (about 0.5 to 1 ug). Amplification of TCR beta CDR3 used immunoSEQ multiplex PCR across 54 Vbeta and 13 Jbeta. Via MiXCR, TCRdb re-called the immunoSEQ multiplex PCR reads, giving one row per CDR3 protein. The sample lists 150,000 to 200,000 distinct CDR3 sequences; approximately 94% were seen once. The chain joins TRBV7-2 to TRBJ2-5; 8 positions agree with TRBD2. This TCR came from a human donor with Susac syndrome. Sequencing used CD4+ T cells from PBMCs. CDR3 nucleotide sequence: TGTGCCAGCAGCTTGGCCGGGACTAGCCAAGAGACCCAGTACTTC. Translation: CASSLAGTSQETQYF.